Listed here is a single TCR beta chain. Using a J-beta primer mix together with a sample-barcoded 5' primer, a second PCR was run for about 6 to 12 cycles. TCRdb reprocessed the 5' RACE reads via MiXCR and lists one record per CDR3 protein. The sample holds about 1,800,000 distinct CDR3 sequences, 28% seen once. V lost 6 bases to trimming and J lost 0 bases, with 12 bases between them. The CDR3 extends over 15 amino acids. These data belong to a study of blood T cells in healthy people across ages. At the level of the study: With template switching, about one barcoded beta molecule was captured per two T cells.

Sample: blood. This clonotype originated in a woman between 25 and 40 years old in good health. The J gene is TRBJ2-1, the V gene TRBV12-3 or TRBV12-4; no clear D. CDR3 protein: CASRQEVSSYNEQFF. As DNA, the CDR3 is TGTGCCAGCAGGCAAGAAGTGAGCTCCTACAATGAGCAGTTCTTC.